These 3 T cell receptor beta chains originate from one sample sequenced in a study of blood T cell repertoires in COVID-19. The data were produced by immunoSEQ multiplex PCR, yet TCRdb's version contains in-frame clones alone and is incomplete. The sample lists 200,000 or so clones, approximately 85% seen once, with about 3.3% in the top ten. Sample: peripheral blood. The receptors shown here come from a man aged 55 to 69 with acute or convalescent COVID-19.

The rearrangement uses TRBV30 and TRBJ2-7; 7 bases map to TRBD1. Per the germline V gene, CDR1 is GTSNPN and CDR2 is SVGIG (reference sequence). This CDR3 contains 14 residues. With V trimmed by 1 base and J by 5 bases, 8 bases remained unmatched. The CDR3 coding sequence is TGTGCCTGGAGTGGGACAGGTCTATCCGACGAGCAGTACTTC. This translates into CAWSGTGLSDEQYF.

The chain carries TRBV6-6 and TRBJ2-1; 10 bases fit TRBD2. Losses at the gene ends were 8 bases for V and 9 bases for J; bases not matched to a gene: 16. The CDR3 has 16 residues. Germline loops: CDR1 MNHNY, CDR2 SVGAGI (reference sequence). CDR3 bases: TGTGCCAGCCGCGGGGGGGAGCGGGAGGGTCTAGGTGAGCAGTTCTTC. Its translation is CASRGGEREGLGEQFF.

The V gene is TRBV13, the J gene TRBJ2-1; D not certain. The CDR3 has 12 amino acids. V was cut by 2 bases and J by 5 bases, with 4 bases left in between. From germline, CDR1 is PRHDT and CDR2 FYEKMQ (reference sequence). The CDR3 loop reads CASSLLDNEQFF. CDR3 nucleotide sequence: TGTGCCAGCAGCTTACTTGACAATGAGCAGTTCTTC.